A selection of T cell receptor beta chains follows, all from one sample in a study of T cells in Graves' hyperthyroidism and ophthalmopathy. Each CDR3 protein gets one entry after TCRdb re-called the multiplex PCR reads with MiXCR. The table shows 250,000 or so distinct CDR3 sequences, with 15% occurring only once. Sequences were obtained from blood. These TCRs come from a woman aged 45-65 years with Graves' hyperthyroidism that later progressed to Graves' ophthalmopathy. The CDR3 runs from the conserved cysteine through the conserved F or W. Each record gives: clone size, J gene, CDR3 length, D gene, V gene, CDR3 DNA, CDR3 protein. The D gene is left open where the match is weak. Expanded clones get a size class; other rows say once, few or many, or leave the size out.

few TRBJ2-7 16 - TRBV19 TGTGCCAGTAGTATAGGGAGGGGGCTGAGCTCCTACGAGCAGTACTTC CASSIGRGLSSYEQYF
- TRBJ2-1 18 - TRBV6-1 TGTGCCAGCAGTGGCCCTCCGGGACACCCCGTCTCCTACAATGAGCAGTTCTTC CASSGPPGHPVSYNEQFF
many TRBJ2-5 15 - TRBV7-8 TGTGCCAGCAGCTTTTTGAGGGGCCGTAAAGAGACCCAGTACTTC CASSFLRGRKETQYF
many TRBJ1-2 12 - TRBV2 TGTGCCAGCAGTGAAGAAGTGGATGGCTACACCTTC CASSEEVDGYTF
many TRBJ2-1 15 TRBD1 TRBV11-2 TGTGCCAGCAGCTTAGACCCAGGGGGAAACAATGAGCAGTTCTTC CASSLDPGGNNEQFF
many TRBJ1-2 14 TRBD1 TRBV5-1 TGCGCCAGCAGCTTCGGACAGGGCGGTTATGGCTACACCTTC CASSFGQGGYGYTF
many TRBJ2-3 18 TRBD1 TRBV2 TGTGCCAGCAGTGAAGCGGCAGAGGACAGGGTGGACACAGATACGCAGTATTTT CASSEAAEDRVDTDTQYF
many TRBJ2-1 16 - TRBV7-2 TGTGCCAGCAACCATAAGTTTGACCACTCCTACAATGAGCAGTTCTTC CASNHKFDHSYNEQFF
many TRBJ1-2 15 - TRBV3-1 TGTGCCAGCAGCCAACACAGTGAAGCTAACTATGGCTACACCTTC CASSQHSEANYGYTF
many TRBJ2-7 15 - TRBV5-1 TGCGCCAGCAGCTTGGTGTACGGGCAGTTATACGAGCAGTACTTC CASSLVYGQLYEQYF
many TRBJ2-7 16 - TRBV28 TGTGCCAGCAGTTTACCCGGACTTTTTAGCTCCTACGAGCAGTACTTC CASSLPGLFSSYEQYF
many TRBJ2-2 14 - TRBV6-1 TGTGCCAGTTCTCCCGGGATGAACACCGGGGAGCTGTTTTTT CASSPGMNTGELFF
many TRBJ1-5 14 TRBD1 TRBV20-1 TGCAGTGCTAGTATAGGACAGGGGAATCAGCCCCAGCATTTT CSASIGQGNQPQHF
many TRBJ1-2 12 - TRBV2 TGTGCCAGCAGTGAAGCGCGGGGACGCTACACCTTC CASSEARGRYTF
- TRBJ2-7 12 - TRBV2 TGTGCCAGCAGTGGACAGGATTCGGAGCAGTACTTC CASSGQDSEQYF
many TRBJ2-3 15 TRBD1 TRBV9 TGTGCCAGCAGCGCCGGGACAGGGGACACAGATACGCAGTATTTT CASSAGTGDTDTQYF
- TRBJ2-2 18 - TRBV6-1 TGTGCCAGCAGAGGTCGGTCCGGAAAAAAACTGGACACCGGGGAGCTGTTTTTT CASRGRSGKKLDTGELFF
- TRBJ1-5 14 - TRBV20-1 TGCAGTGCTAGAATACAGGGCAGGAATCAGCCCCAGCATTTT CSARIQGRNQPQHF
- TRBJ1-4 13 - TRBV5-1 TGCGCCAGCAGCTTCCAAGGAGGGGAAAAACTGTTTTTT CASSFQGGEKLFF
many TRBJ1-1 13 - TRBV3-1 TGTGCCAGCAGGGGGAGGGGATCAACTGAAGCTTTCTTT CASRGRGSTEAFF
many TRBJ2-1 15 - TRBV7-3 TGTGCCAGCAGCCTCCAGCGGGACAGAGGCAATGAGCAGTTCTTC CASSLQRDRGNEQFF
- TRBJ1-3 15 - TRBV7-9 TGTGCCAGCAGCTTAGGGGCAGTTTCTGGAAACACCATATATTTT CASSLGAVSGNTIYF
many TRBJ2-3 12 - TRBV6-1 TGTGCCAGCAGTGTTACTATGGATACGCAGTATTTT CASSVTMDTQYF
many TRBJ2-1 14 TRBD2 TRBV3-1 TGTGCCAGCAGCCAAGGGAAAGCTAGCGGGAGAGGGTTCTTC CASSQGKASGRGFF
many TRBJ1-1 13 - TRBV20-1 TGCAGTGCTAGAGCCAGCCTGAACACTGAAGCTTTCTTT CSARASLNTEAFF
many TRBJ2-2 17 - TRBV5-1 TGCGCCAGCAGCTTGGCTGTTGTGGGGCAGAACACCGGGGAGCTGTTTTTT CASSLAVVGQNTGELFF
many TRBJ2-5 16 TRBD2 TRBV7-3 TGTGCCAGCAGCTTAACCGTAGCGGGAGAGACAGAGACCCAGTACTTC CASSLTVAGETETQYF
many TRBJ2-5 13 - TRBV11-2 TGTGCCAGCAGCTTAGCCCAACAAGAGACCCAGTACTTC CASSLAQQETQYF
many TRBJ1-1 17 TRBD1 TRBV20-1 TGCAGTGCTAGAGATCAGGCAGGGGGCAATTGGTGGACTGAAGCTTTCTTT CSARDQAGGNWWTEAFF
- TRBJ1-2 15 TRBD1 TRBV7-9 TGTGCCAGCAGCTTAGTGGGACAGGGGGACTATGGCTACACCTTC CASSLVGQGDYGYTF
many TRBJ2-5 13 - TRBV5-1 TGCGCCAGCAGCCCGGCCTGGAAAGAGACCCAGTACTTC CASSPAWKETQYF
many TRBJ2-3 15 TRBD1 TRBV7-9 TGTGCCAGCAGCCTCGGACAGGGGGGGGCAGATACGCAGTATTTT CASSLGQGGADTQYF
- TRBJ2-2 15 TRBD2 TRBV13 TGTGCCAGCAACCGACCGGGACTAGCTCCCGGGGAGCTGTTTTTT CASNRPGLAPGELFF